This T cell receptor (beta chain) is drawn from a study of cytotoxic CD8 clonotypes in ibrutinib-treated CLL. The wider study: Patients gave response samples after a median approximately 11 months of treatment, range 6 to 36.

Data came from immunoSEQ multiplex PCR; TCRdb stores just in-frame clones and leaves some out. The data show about 140,000 clones, about 84% seen once. This clone was seen only a few times. Antigen unknown. Study-level points and caveats: Sampling times, which were not matched between the groups, differed between sustained-remission patients and progressing patients. A rise in clonality was seen at ibrutinib response, and a fall back toward baseline was seen at progression.

The V gene's germline CDR1 is SGHNT and CDR2 YYREEE (reference sequence). The CDR3 spans 12 residues. The V and J ends lost 3 bases and 7 bases respectively, with 11 bases between them. The genes are TRBV5-4 and TRBJ2-7, with D possibly matching TRBD2 (6 bases). The input for sequencing was PBMCs, taken after 36 months of ibrutinib treatment. This TCR came from a human donor with chronic lymphocytic leukemia. In nucleotides, the CDR3 is TGTGCCAGCAGCTCGGGGGACGGTGAGCAGTACTTC. This gives the protein CASSSGDGEQYF.